This TCR beta chain was obtained from a study of response to subunit inactivated influenza vaccine. Of note for this clonotype: What it binds is not known.

One entry per CDR3 protein, called by TCRdb with MiXCR from the RT-PCR reads. The profile shows approximately 250,000 distinct CDR3 sequences, approximately 12% of them singletons. CDR1 and CDR2 (germline): MDHEN, SYDVKM. This CDR3 spans 13 amino acids. Trimming removed 10 bases from V and 5 bases from J; junction bases left unmatched: 10. Findings and limits, study-wide: A suggestion made by the authors is that each seasonal influenza vaccination recruits few new T cells.

The material sequenced was non-naive T cells sorted from PBMCs, taken 14 to 15 days before vaccination. The chain couples TRBV28 to TRBJ2-7, with TRBD1 identical over 8 bases. The receptor comes from a man aged 45-60 years who received an inactivated influenza vaccine. CDR3 in DNA: TGTGCCACCAAAGACAGGGGCAGGCACGAGCAGTACTTC. Its protein is CATKDRGRHEQYF. The full variable domain, its missing parts supplied by reference TRBV28 and TRBJ2-7, is DVKVTQSSRYLVKRTGEKVFLECVQDMDHENMFWYRQDPGLGLRLIYFSYDVKMKEKGDIPEGYSVSREKKERFSLILESASTNQTSMYLCATKDRGRHEQYFGPGTRLTVT.